Given below is one T cell receptor (beta chain) in context. This sample was included in a study of T cell repertoires in ileal Crohn's disease. Indicated time point: inflamed ileum from the surgical specimen. Data came from immunoSEQ multiplex PCR; TCRdb stores just in-frame clones and leaves some out. The repertoire has about 5,300 clones, roughly 80% of them found once; the top ten carry 20% to 25%. The clonotype was recovered from an adult with Crohn's disease. Sequenced input: ileal tissue.

CDR3 in amino acids: CASSSRATGQGSPGNTIYF. The CDR3 DNA reads TGCGCCAGCAGCTCCCGAGCGACGGGACAGGGGTCCCCTGGAAACACCATATATTTT. The chain is built from TRBV5-1 and TRBJ1-3; 10 positions agree with TRBD1. V shed 3 bases and J 2 bases; nucleotides not matched to a gene: 14. From germline, CDR1 is SGHRS and CDR2 YFSETQ. This CDR3 has 19 amino acids.